This T cell receptor (beta chain) was identified in a study of T-cell reconstitution after alpha-beta-depleted transplantation in children. The CDR3 spans 14 residues. V was shortened by 5 bases and J by 5 bases, with 15 bases between the two germline ends. This sample's TCRbeta library carried unique molecular identifier barcodes. One entry per CDR3 protein results from TCRdb running MiXCR on the PCR reads. The repertoire has about 240,000 distinct CDR3 sequences, about 23% of them found once; the top ten carry 2% to 3%. This clonotype appeared many times. The antigen remains undetermined. Findings of the study overall: Reportedly, alpha-beta T cells present about two months post-transplant originated from several hundred expanded clones of graft origin. T-cell counts and diversity at one year following transplant were attributed mainly to newly produced T cells.

This specimen consisted of PBMCs, obtained before TCRalphabeta/CD19-depleted stem cell transplant. This TCR was recovered from a girl aged 2-10 years with Fanconi anemia, due to receive a stem cell transplant. This chain joins TRBV12-3 or TRBV12-4 and TRBJ2-5; D possibly corresponds to TRBD1 (6 bases). CDR3 residues: CASSVQGWWETQYF. Written as DNA, the CDR3 is TGTGCCAGCAGTGTACAGGGATGGTGGGAGACCCAGTACTTC.